A single sample is the source of the 5 T cell receptor beta chains below, sequenced in a study of spatial heterogeneity in lung cancer. Specified time point: sample taken at primary tumor resection. The input material, whole RNA from tumor, nontumor lung or frozen PBMC, was sequenced unsorted. MiXCR, run by TCRdb on the 5' RACE reads, gives a single entry per CDR3 protein. This table has over 14,000 distinct CDR3 sequences, roughly a tenth appearing once. The source material was PBMCs, sampled at surgery. The receptors shown here come from a male donor with early-stage non-small cell lung cancer.

This clonotype was counted ten times or more. The chain combines TRBV7-3 with TRBJ2-1; D is unclear. V gave up 4 bases and J gave up 9 bases, with 10 bases separating them. Germline assignment: CDR1 SGHTA and CDR2 FQGTGA. This CDR3 comprises 12 residues. The DNA of the CDR3 is TGTGCCAGCAGCTCCCTAGTAGGTGAGCAGTTCTTC. Protein: CASSSLVGEQFF.

The chain employs TRBV6-5 and TRBJ1-6, with D tentatively TRBD1 (5 bases). V was shortened by 5 bases and J by 7 bases, with 6 bases between the two germline ends. Germline V gene lookup returns CDR1 MNHEY and CDR2 SVGAGI. CDR3 length: 12 residues. The CDR3 DNA follows: TGTGCCAGCAGTGCAGGGAATTCACCCCTCCACTTT. This translates into CASSAGNSPLHF.

There are a few counts of this clonotype. The rearrangement uses TRBV28 and TRBJ2-3; no firm D call. The CDR3 totals 14 residues. Between the trimmed V and J ends, which lost 1 base and 1 base, there was a span of 6 bases. Germline V gene sequence: CDR1 MDHEN, CDR2 SYDVKM. In DNA form, the CDR3 reads TGTGCCAGCAGTTTATTGGCAGGCACAGATACGCAGTATTTT. It is translated as CASSLLAGTDTQYF. Supplemented by reference TRBV28 and TRBJ2-3, the full variable domain reads DVKVTQSSRYLVKRTGEKVFLECVQDMDHENMFWYRQDPGLGLRLIYFSYDVKMKEKGDIPEGYSVSREKKERFSLILESASTNQTSMYLCASSLLAGTDTQYFGPGTRLTVL.

Sample share makes this clonotype medium-sized. This chain joins TRBV7-6 and TRBJ2-1; 9 nucleotides match TRBD1. V lost 4 bases and J lost 5; bases outside the gene matches: 6. The CDR3 consists of 15 residues. The germline V gene encodes CDR1 SGHVS and CDR2 FNYEAQ. In nucleotides, the CDR3 is TGTGCCAGCAGCTATGACTACAGGGGGCACAATGAGCAGTTCTTC. This codes for CASSYDYRGHNEQFF. Complete variable domain (other parts from reference TRBV7-6 and TRBJ2-1): GAGVSQSPRYKVTKRGQDVALRCDPISGHVSLYWYRQALGQGPEFLTYFNYEAQQDKSGLPNDRFSAERPEGSISTLTIQRTEQRDSAMYRCASSYDYRGHNEQFFGPGTRLTVL.

Many counts were recorded for this clonotype. The chain uses TRBV27 and TRBJ1-1; 8 nucleotides line up with TRBD1. Trimming took 3 bases from V and 3 from J; bases not matched to a gene: 6. There are 15 residues in the CDR3. Germline V gives CDR1 MNHEY, CDR2 SMNVEV (reference sequence). CDR3 sequence: CASSLRAQGDTEAFF. The CDR3 DNA follows: TGTGCCAGCAGTTTGAGGGCACAGGGGGACACTGAAGCTTTCTTT.